Shown below are 3 T cell receptor beta chains from a single sample sequenced in a study of OX40 agonist ivuxolimab in advanced cancers. Library generation was performed with the immunoSEQ multiplex PCR assay. The clones in this table, taken by TCRdb from immuneACCESS, are in-frame only. Not every clone is retained; where verified, under half of the shortfall comes from an unresolved V gene, and the cause of the rest is unknown. The sample profile shows some 44,000 clones; around 86% of them were found once. The top ten constitute around 37% of the sample. The starting material was CD4+ or CD8+ T cells sorted from blood, obtained in a trial of the OX40 agonist ivuxolimab. The receptors were sampled from an adult with an advanced solid tumor such as melanoma, head and neck, liver or kidney cancer.

This rearrangement joins TRBV10-2 to TRBJ2-2; D is undetermined. The CDR3 consists of 14 residues. CDR1 and CDR2 (germline): WSHSY, SAAADI. The V gene lost 6 bases and the J gene lost 0 bases, with 8 bases spanning the gap. This CDR3 reads CASSGLSNTGELFF. The DNA for the CDR3 is TGCGCCAGCAGCGGTCTATCGAACACCGGGGAGCTGTTTTTT.

CDR3 sequence reads: CASSVGTGFIKGQFF. CDR3 sequence (DNA): TGTGCCAGCAGTGTCGGGACAGGGTTTATTAAGGGGCAGTTCTTC. The V and J genes are TRBV25-1 and TRBJ2-1; 9 bases align to TRBD1. Losses at the gene ends were 4 bases for V and 12 bases for J; bases not matched to a gene: 13. This CDR3 region has 15 residues. Per germline, CDR1 MGHDK and CDR2 SYGVNS. Together with reference TRBV25-1 and TRBJ2-1, the CDR3 gives the full variable domain: EADIYQTPRYLVIGTGKKITLECSQTMGHDKMYWYQQDPGMELHLIHYSYGVNSTEKGDLSSESTVSRIRTEHFPLTLESARPSHTSQYLCASSVGTGFIKGQFFGPGTRLTVL.

This clone occurred a few times. This chain uses TRBV2 with TRBJ2-7; 7 nucleotides align to TRBD1. Germline V gene data show CDR1 as SNHLY and CDR2 as FYNNEI. Trimming cost V 7 bases and J 6 bases; bases outside gene matches: 15. The CDR3 has 15 residues. CDR3: CASTQGEQTNGEQYF. In nucleotides, the CDR3 is TGTGCCAGCACCCAGGGGGAACAGACAAACGGCGAGCAGTACTTC.